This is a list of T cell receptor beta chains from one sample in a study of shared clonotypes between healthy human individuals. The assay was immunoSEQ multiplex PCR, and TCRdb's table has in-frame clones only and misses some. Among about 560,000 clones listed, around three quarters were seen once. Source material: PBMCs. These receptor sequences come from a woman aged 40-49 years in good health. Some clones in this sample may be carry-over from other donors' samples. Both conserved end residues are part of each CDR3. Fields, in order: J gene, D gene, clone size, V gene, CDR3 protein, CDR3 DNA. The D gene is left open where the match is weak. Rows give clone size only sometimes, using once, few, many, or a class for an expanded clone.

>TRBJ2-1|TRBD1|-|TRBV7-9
CASSFPDRGHNEQFF
TGTGCCAGCAGCTTCCCCGACAGGGGCCACAATGAGCAGTTCTTC
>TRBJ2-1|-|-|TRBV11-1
CASSLVAGAYNEQFF
TGTGCCAGCAGCTTAGTGGCAGGGGCCTACAATGAGCAGTTCTTC
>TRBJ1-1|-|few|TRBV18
CASSQGRDTEAFF
TGTGCCAGCTCACAGGGACGTGACACTGAAGCTTTCTTT
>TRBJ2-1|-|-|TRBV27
CASSLSRGLSGDEQFF
TGTGCCAGCAGTTTATCTCGTGGACTGTCTGGGGATGAGCAGTTCTTC
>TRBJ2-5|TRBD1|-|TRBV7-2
CASSLTRTGQETQYF
TGTGCCAGCAGCTTAACTCGGACAGGGCAAGAGACCCAGTACTTC
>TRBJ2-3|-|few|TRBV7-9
CASHSGISTDTQYF
TGTGCCAGCCACTCCGGAATTAGCACAGATACGCAGTATTTT
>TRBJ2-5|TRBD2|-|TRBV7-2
CASSLTPGREETQYF
TGTGCCAGCAGCTTAACCCCCGGGAGGGAAGAGACCCAGTACTTC
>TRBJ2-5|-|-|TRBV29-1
CSMAQGSQETQYF
TGCAGCATGGCACAGGGTAGTCAAGAGACCCAGTACTTC
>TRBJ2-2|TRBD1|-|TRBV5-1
CASSLAGGQTGELFF
TGCGCCAGCAGCTTAGCAGGGGGCCAGACCGGGGAGCTGTTTTTT
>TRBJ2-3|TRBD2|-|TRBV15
CATTLGLADTDTQYF
TGTGCCACCACCCTGGGACTAGCGGACACAGATACGCAGTATTTT
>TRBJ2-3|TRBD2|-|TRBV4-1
CASSQTGTSSDTQYF
TGCGCCAGCAGCCAAACCGGGACTAGCTCAGATACGCAGTATTTT
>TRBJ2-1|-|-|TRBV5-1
CASSLGSTPHNEQFF
TGCGCCAGCAGCTTGGGGTCAACCCCCCACAATGAGCAGTTCTTC
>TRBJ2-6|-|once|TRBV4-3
CASSQVPGGGANVLTF
TGCGCCAGCAGCCAGGTCCCCGGCGGTGGGGCTAACGTCCTGACTTTC
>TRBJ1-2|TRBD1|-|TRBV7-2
CASSAYQGAGANYGYTF
TGTGCCAGCAGCGCCTACCAGGGGGCAGGCGCTAACTATGGCTACACCTTC
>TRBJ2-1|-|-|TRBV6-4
CASSDFCPGATSYNEQFF
TGTGCCAGCAGTGATTTTTGTCCGGGAGCCACCTCCTACAATGAGCAGTTCTTC
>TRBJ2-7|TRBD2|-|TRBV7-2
CASTLASGALYEQYF
TGTGCCAGCACCTTGGCCAGCGGGGCCCTCTACGAGCAGTACTTC
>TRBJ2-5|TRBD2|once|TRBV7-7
CASSTRAGGETQYF
TGTGCCAGCAGCACCCGAGCGGGAGGGGAGACCCAGTACTTC
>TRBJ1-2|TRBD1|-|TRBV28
CATPISGTDYGYTF
TGTGCCACCCCAATCAGCGGGACAGACTATGGCTACACCTTC
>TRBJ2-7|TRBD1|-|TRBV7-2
CASSLKTGGVYEQYF
TGTGCCAGCAGCTTAAAGACAGGGGGAGTCTACGAGCAGTACTTC
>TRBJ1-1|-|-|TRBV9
CASSVSGGNTEAFF
TGTGCCAGCAGCGTATCCGGGGGTAACACTGAAGCTTTCTTT
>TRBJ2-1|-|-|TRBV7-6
CASSLQPGSGNEQFF
TGTGCCAGCAGCTTACAGCCAGGGTCGGGCAATGAGCAGTTCTTC
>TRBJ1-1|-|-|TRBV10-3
CAISESTRGGIPNTEAFF
TGTGCCATCAGTGAGTCGACCCGAGGAGGGATTCCGAACACTGAAGCTTTCTTT
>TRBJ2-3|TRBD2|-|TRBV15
CATSLSGGSTDTQYF
TGTGCCACCAGCCTTAGCGGGGGAAGCACAGATACGCAGTATTTT
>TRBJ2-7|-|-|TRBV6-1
CASSEGFYEQYF
TGTGCCAGCAGTGAAGGCTTTTACGAGCAGTACTTC
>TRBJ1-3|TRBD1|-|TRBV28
CASSQTGRGNTIYF
TGTGCCAGCAGCCAGACAGGGCGTGGAAACACCATATATTTT
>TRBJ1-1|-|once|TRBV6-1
CASSEGYGIEAFF
TGTGCCAGCAGTGAAGGGTACGGGATTGAAGCTTTCTTT
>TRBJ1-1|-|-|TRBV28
CASSLTTTEAFF
TGTGCCAGCAGTTTGACGACCACTGAAGCTTTCTTT
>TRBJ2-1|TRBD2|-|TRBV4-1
CASSQEKREGLNEQFF
TGCGCCAGCAGCCAAGAAAAGCGGGAGGGCCTGAATGAGCAGTTCTTC
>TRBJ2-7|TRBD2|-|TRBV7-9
CASSGYITSGGYEQYF
TGTGCCAGCAGCGGATACATTACTAGCGGGGGTTACGAGCAGTACTTC
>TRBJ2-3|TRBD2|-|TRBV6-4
CASSAGLADTDTQYF
TGTGCCAGCAGTGCAGGACTAGCGGATACAGATACGCAGTATTTT
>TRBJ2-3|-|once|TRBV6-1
CASSETRVTRGYTDTQYF
TGTGCCAGCAGTGAAACCCGGGTCACCAGGGGTTACACAGATACGCAGTATTTT
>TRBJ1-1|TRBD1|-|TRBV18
CASSPEGTGNTEAFF
TGTGCCAGCTCACCAGAAGGGACAGGGAACACTGAAGCTTTCTTT
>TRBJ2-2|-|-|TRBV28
CASSLESTGELFF
TGTGCCAGCAGTTTAGAGAGCACCGGGGAGCTGTTTTTT
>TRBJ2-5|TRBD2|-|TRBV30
CAWSGSSGYQETQYF
TGTGCCTGGAGTGGGTCTAGCGGCTACCAAGAGACCCAGTACTTC
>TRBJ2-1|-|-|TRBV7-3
CASSFGGLYNEQFF
TGTGCCAGCAGCTTTGGGGGTCTATACAATGAGCAGTTCTTC
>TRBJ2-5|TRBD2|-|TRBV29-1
CSVGPSGRETQYF
TGCAGCGTCGGTCCTAGCGGGAGGGAGACCCAGTACTTC
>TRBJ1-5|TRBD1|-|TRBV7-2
CASSPETGNQPQHF
TGTGCCAGCAGCCCCGAGACAGGGAATCAGCCCCAGCATTTT
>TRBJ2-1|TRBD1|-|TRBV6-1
CASSEASTGISYNEQFF
TGTGCCAGCAGTGAAGCGTCGACAGGGATATCCTACAATGAGCAGTTCTTC
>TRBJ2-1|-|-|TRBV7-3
CASSLKPLGSAYNEQFF
TGTGCCAGCAGCTTAAAACCCTTAGGGAGTGCCTACAATGAGCAGTTCTTC
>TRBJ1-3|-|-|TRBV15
CATSRGGTGNTIYF
TGTGCCACCAGCAGAGGGGGTACTGGAAACACCATATATTTT
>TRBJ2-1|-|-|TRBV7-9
CASSQETRFHEQFF
TGTGCCAGCAGCCAGGAAACTAGATTCCATGAGCAGTTCTTC
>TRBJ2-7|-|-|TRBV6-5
CASTMGGEQYF
TGTGCCAGCACGATGGGCGGCGAGCAGTACTTC
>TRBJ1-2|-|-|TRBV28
CASSLSQVSMGYTF
TGTGCCAGCAGTTTAAGCCAAGTTTCTATGGGCTACACCTTC
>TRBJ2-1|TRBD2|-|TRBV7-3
CASSLGGRGGSSYNEQFF
TGTGCCAGCAGCCTTGGGGGAAGGGGCGGGAGCTCCTACAATGAGCAGTTCTTC
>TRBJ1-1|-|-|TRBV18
CASSPRPGAEMNTEAFF
TGTGCCAGCTCACCAAGGCCCGGGGCCGAAATGAACACTGAAGCTTTCTTT
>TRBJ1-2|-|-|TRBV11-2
CASSYGQNYGYTF
TGTGCCAGCAGCTATGGACAGAACTATGGCTACACCTTC
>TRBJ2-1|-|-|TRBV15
CATSGALRSEQFF
TGTGCCACCAGCGGCGCCTTGAGGAGTGAGCAGTTCTTC
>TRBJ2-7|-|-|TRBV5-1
CASSLLPVGSYEQYF
TGCGCCAGCAGCTTGTTGCCTGTGGGGTCCTACGAGCAGTACTTC
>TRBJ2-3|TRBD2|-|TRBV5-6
CASSLGLAGGLDTQYF
TGTGCCAGCAGCTTGGGACTAGCGGGAGGTCTGGATACGCAGTATTTT
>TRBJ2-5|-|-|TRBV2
CASSGLGETQYF
TGTGCCAGCAGTGGGTTGGGAGAGACCCAGTACTTC
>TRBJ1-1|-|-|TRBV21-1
CASSKNRKTKNTEAFF
TGTGCCAGCAGCAAGAATAGAAAGACCAAGAACACTGAAGCTTTCTTT
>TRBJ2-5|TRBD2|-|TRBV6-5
CASSRGLVGETQYF
TGTGCCAGCAGCCGAGGACTAGTCGGGGAGACCCAGTACTTC
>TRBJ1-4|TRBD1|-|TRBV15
CATSRDGQGWTNEKLFF
TGTGCCACCAGCAGAGATGGACAGGGTTGGACTAATGAAAAACTGTTTTTT
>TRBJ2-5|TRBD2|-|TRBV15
CATSRDTAGGETQYF
TGTGCCACCAGCAGAGATACGGCGGGAGGGGAGACCCAGTACTTC
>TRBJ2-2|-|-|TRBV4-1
CASSQDKVGWGTGELFF
TGCGCCAGCAGCCAAGATAAGGTGGGATGGGGCACCGGGGAGCTGTTTTTT
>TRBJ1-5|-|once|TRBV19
CASSIWQKINQPQHF
TGTGCCAGTAGTATCTGGCAGAAAATAAATCAGCCCCAGCATTTT
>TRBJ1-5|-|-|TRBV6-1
CASRNRDSQPQHF
TGTGCCAGCAGGAACAGGGATAGTCAGCCCCAGCATTTT
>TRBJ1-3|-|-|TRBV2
CASSVLQGLGNTIYF
TGTGCCAGCAGTGTGCTGCAGGGTTTGGGAAACACCATATATTTT